The 21 T cell receptor beta chains below all came from one sample that was sequenced in a study of cytomegalovirus exposure and HLA in healthy donors. TCRdb keeps only in-frame clones here, not all; method: immunoSEQ multiplex PCR. The table shows around 150,000 clones, with roughly nine tenths occurring only once. The sequencing input was PBMCs. The receptors come from a woman between 18 and 29 years old in good health and CMV-seropositive.

The chain is built from TRBV15 and TRBJ2-2; 12 bases match TRBD1. J lost 2 bases, V lost 4 bases, and 17 bases had no gene match. CDR1 is LNHNV, CDR2 YYDKDF, per germline (reference sequence). The length of the CDR3 is 21 residues. The CDR3 reads CATSKKGQGATGGSNTGELFF. The CDR3 DNA sequence: TGTGCCACCAGCAAAAAGGGACAGGGGGCTACTGGCGGATCTAACACCGGGGAGCTGTTTTTT. The whole variable domain, remainder taken from reference TRBV15 and TRBJ2-2, is DAMVIQNPRYQVTQFGKPVTLSCSQTLNHNVMYWYQQKSSQAPKLLFHYYDKDFNNEADTPDNFQSRRPNTSFCFLDIRSPGLGDTAMYLCATSKKGQGATGGSNTGELFFGEGSRLTVL.

The rearrangement joins TRBV6-5 to TRBJ2-2, with D possibly TRBD1 on 5 matching bases. Germline CDR1 is MNHEY and CDR2 is SVGAGI. Trimming left V 6 bases short and J 8 bases short, with 13 bases between. The CDR3 spans 13 residues. Written as DNA, the CDR3 is TGTGCCAGCAGGGTCCCACAGGCGGGGGAGCTGTTTTTT. This sequence encodes CASRVPQAGELFF.

The genes are TRBV27 and TRBJ2-2; D not resolved. This CDR3 comprises 22 residues. CDR1 is MNHEY and CDR2 is SMNVEV in the germline V gene (reference sequence). Trimming took 3 bases from V and 3 from J, leaving 32 bases between them. The CDR3 DNA follows: TGTGCCAGCAGTTTTTGGCACGCCTCCGGGTCTTCCCCTGCTTCGGACACCGGGGAGCTGTTTTTT. Amino acid sequence: CASSFWHASGSSPASDTGELFF.

The CDR3 nucleotides read TGTGCCAGCAGTACCCTTACCATAGCGGGAGGGATAACAGATACGCAGTATTTT. Translation: CASSTLTIAGGITDTQYF. The gene calls are TRBV28 and TRBJ2-3; TRBD2 agrees at 11 bases. V lost 5 bases and J lost 3; bases outside the gene matches: 13. The CDR3 covers 18 residues. The germline V gene encodes CDR1 MDHEN and CDR2 SYDVKM.

V is TRBV14 and J is TRBJ2-2; D may be TRBD2 (5 bases). Per the germline V gene, CDR1 is SGHDN and CDR2 is FVKESK. This CDR3 has 16 residues. The V gene lost 0 bases and the J gene lost 4 bases, with 12 bases spanning the gap. CDR3 region: CASSQDLLDVTGELFF. In DNA, the CDR3 is TGTGCCAGCAGCCAAGATTTACTAGACGTCACCGGGGAGCTGTTTTTT. Variable domain in full (rest from reference TRBV14 and TRBJ2-2): EAGVTQFPSHSVIEKGQTVTLRCDPISGHDNLYWYRRVMGKEIKFLLHFVKESKQDESGMPNNRFLAERTGGTYSTLKVQPAELEDSGVYFCASSQDLLDVTGELFFGEGSRLTVL.

The rearrangement links TRBV10-1 to TRBJ2-3; no definite D call. CDR1 is WNHNN and CDR2 is SYGVQD in the germline V gene (reference sequence). V lost 3 bases and J lost 6, with 16 bases in between. The CDR3 length is 15 residues. The DNA of the CDR3 is TGCGCCAGCAGTGAATCGGCGGCCTTGAGTGATACGCAGTATTTT. Amino acid sequence: CASSESAALSDTQYF.

The gene calls are TRBV6-5 and TRBJ2-7; 11 nucleotides line up with TRBD1. Germline V gene data show CDR1 as MNHEY and CDR2 as SVGAGI. The CDR3 is 14 amino acids. The V segment lost 5 bases and the J segment 4 bases; nucleotides outside the gene matches: 4. CDR3 coding DNA: TGTGCCAGCAGTCGGGACAGGGGGGAGTACGAGCAGTACTTC. Translated: CASSRDRGEYEQYF.

The rearrangement uses TRBV6-1 and TRBJ2-5, with TRBD1 as a possible D gene (6 bases). V dropped 5 bases and J dropped 2 bases, with 15 bases sitting between them. Germline values: CDR1 MNHNS, CDR2 SASEGT. The CDR3 has 15 residues. Here the CDR3 reads CASSPLTGGQETQYF. CDR3 nucleotide sequence: TGTGCCAGCAGTCCCTTGACAGGCGGACAAGAGACCCAGTACTTC.

V gene TRBV19 combines with J gene TRBJ2-7; 8 bases fit TRBD2. V was pared by 0 bases and J by 2 bases, with 3 bases of the junction left unmatched. CDR3 size: 15 residues. CDR1 and CDR2 (germline): LNHDA, SQIVND (reference sequence). CDR3 amino acids: CASSIEWGLAYEQYF. Written as DNA, the CDR3 is TGTGCCAGTAGTATAGAGTGGGGACTAGCCTACGAGCAGTACTTC.

This chain joins TRBV5-6 and TRBJ1-4; TRBD1 matches 7 bases. V was pared by 0 bases and J by 8 bases, with 10 bases of the junction left unmatched. The CDR3 contains 16 residues. Per the germline V gene, CDR1 is SGHDT and CDR2 is YYEEEE. This CDR3 is CASSLVRQGIGEKLFF. DNA of the CDR3: TGTGCCAGCAGCTTGGTTCGACAGGGAATAGGAGAAAAACTGTTTTTT.

This clone was observed a single time. CDR3 sequence reads: CASSLKGAYEQYF. The DNA of the CDR3 is TGTGCCAGCAGCCTAAAGGGGGCCTACGAGCAGTACTTC. This chain joins TRBV11-3 and TRBJ2-7, with D maybe TRBD1 (6 bases). V was shortened by 5 bases and J by 2 bases, with 10 bases between the two germline ends. Germline CDR1 reads SGHNT; CDR2 reads YENEEA. The CDR3 covers 13 residues.

CDR3 bases: TGTGCCTGGAGTGTACCTCCCTTAGCGGGAGGGGTAAGGGAGACCCAGTACTTC. This encodes CAWSVPPLAGGVRETQYF. The V gene is TRBV30, the J gene TRBJ2-5, with 11 bases that match TRBD2. V gave up 0 bases and J gave up 5 bases; unmatched junction bases: 14. The CDR3 sequence is 18 residues long. From germline, CDR1 is GTSNPN and CDR2 SVGIG (reference sequence).

The chain employs TRBV5-1 and TRBJ2-1; no clear D gene. Germline V gene sequence: CDR1 SGHRS, CDR2 YFSETQ. The CDR3 sequence is 14 residues long. The V end lost 3 bases, the J end lost 0 bases, and 7 bases lay between the germline ends. In DNA, the CDR3 is TGCGCCAGCAGCTCAGGAAGCTCCTACAATGAGCAGTTCTTC. Protein: CASSSGSSYNEQFF.

The chain is built from TRBV28 and TRBJ2-7, with 7 bases lining up with TRBD2. The CDR3 extends over 14 amino acids. The junction had 8 bases not matched to a gene; V was cut back by 5 bases and J by 4 bases. The germline V gene encodes CDR1 MDHEN and CDR2 SYDVKM. The CDR3 sequence is CASSMGGSLYEQYF. The CDR3 DNA sequence: TGTGCCAGCAGTATGGGGGGGAGTCTATACGAGCAGTACTTC.

V usage is TRBV5-4 and J usage is TRBJ2-3; 7 nucleotides line up with TRBD1. This CDR3 contains 15 residues. J gave up 2 bases and V 5 bases, and 8 bases lay outside the gene matches. Germline V gives CDR1 SGHNT, CDR2 YYREEE (reference sequence). In nucleotides, the CDR3 is TGTGCCAGCAGTTTTGACAGGGAGACCACAGATACGCAGTATTTT. Translating it yields CASSFDRETTDTQYF.

CDR3 in DNA: TGTGCCAGCAGTTACTCGAGCGGGGTTGAGACCCAGTACTTC. As protein: CASSYSSGVETQYF. The J gene is TRBJ2-5, the V gene TRBV6-5; TRBD2 matches at 7 bases. V dropped 0 bases and J dropped 5; count of bases not matched to a gene: 3. Germline-derived CDR1 and CDR2 are MNHEY and SVGAGI. This CDR3 has 14 amino acids.

The table lists this clone with a few counts. The chain employs TRBV5-8 and TRBJ1-2; D possibly corresponds to TRBD1 (5 bases). The germline gives CDR1 SGHTS, CDR2 YDEGEE. The V end lost 6 bases, the J end lost 4 bases, and 16 bases lay between the germline ends. The CDR3 runs 14 residues. In nucleotides, the CDR3 is TGTGCCAGCACGCGACAGTTGGGCGGCTATGGCTACACCTTC. Translating gives CASTRQLGGYGYTF.

This sequence joins TRBV19 and TRBJ2-6; weak D call: TRBD1 (5 bases). V was cut by 7 bases and J by 2 bases, with 9 bases left in between. The CDR3 contains 14 residues. Germline V gives CDR1 LNHDA, CDR2 SQIVND (reference sequence). CDR3 protein: CASTQTAGANVLTF. For the CDR3, the DNA is TGTGCCAGTACCCAGACAGCTGGGGCCAACGTCCTGACTTTC.

This clone showed up just a few times. The chain couples TRBV27 to TRBJ2-7; 12 bases are a match to TRBD2. The J segment lost 3 bases and the V segment lost 5 bases, leaving 5 bases of the junction unmatched. CDR1 MNHEY and CDR2 SMNVEV come from the germline V gene (reference sequence). CDR3 size: 15 residues. The CDR3 here is CASSTRTSGNYEQYF. For the CDR3, the DNA is TGTGCCAGCAGTACCCGGACTAGCGGGAACTACGAGCAGTACTTC.

The rearrangement uses TRBV7-9 and TRBJ2-7, with D possibly being TRBD2 (6 bases). The CDR3 is 15 amino acids. The V gene's germline CDR1 is SEHNR and CDR2 FQNEAQ (reference sequence). Trimming pared 3 bases from V and 3 bases from J, leaving 15 bases between. CDR3 sequence reads: CASSFEGGTFYEQYF. CDR3 DNA sequence: TGTGCCAGCAGCTTTGAGGGCGGGACTTTCTACGAGCAGTACTTC.

J is TRBJ2-3 and V is TRBV11-2; 10 bases fit TRBD2. J was trimmed by 0 bases and V by 5 bases; bases with no gene match: 2. The CDR3 runs to 15 residues. Germline CDR1 and CDR2: SGHAT and FQNNGV. Here the CDR3 reads CASSQTSGSTDTQYF. For the CDR3, the DNA is TGTGCCAGCAGCCAGACTAGCGGGAGCACAGATACGCAGTATTTT.